Below are 28 T cell receptor beta chains sequenced from a single sample in a study of a mutant IDH1 vaccine in newly diagnosed glioma. The antigens of these receptors remain unknown. Time point noted: week 35, safety follow-up. Vaccination comprised doses that each held 300 ug of mutant IDH1 20-mer peptide, plus topical imiquimod. Only in-frame clones appear in the TCRdb table, and some are missing; sequencing was by immunoSEQ multiplex PCR. The table has around 54,000 clones, about nine tenths seen once. The sequenced sample was PBMCs, obtained from a glioma patient whose treatment included an IDH1 peptide vaccine. These receptors originate from a man aged 40-55 years with glioma.

V is TRBV5-5 and J is TRBJ2-7, with 9 bases matching TRBD1. The germline CDR1 and CDR2 sequences are SGHKS and YYEKEE (reference sequence). The CDR3 is 15 amino acids. V lost 5 bases to trimming and J lost 5 bases; unmatched junction nucleotides: 11. CDR3 bases: TGTGCCAGCAGATTCGCCGGGACAGGGCCCCACGAGCAGTACTTC. It yields the protein CASRFAGTGPHEQYF.

The chain links TRBV5-6 to TRBJ2-7; D remains ambiguous. From germline, CDR1 is SGHDT and CDR2 YYEEEE. The CDR3 length is 12 residues. The V and J ends lost 3 bases and 4 bases respectively, with 8 bases between them. CDR3 residues: CASSWATYEQYF. The CDR3 DNA reads TGTGCCAGCAGCTGGGCTACGTACGAGCAGTACTTC.

The chain links TRBV4-2 to TRBJ1-1, with 7 bases aligning to TRBD1. Germline V gives CDR1 LGHNA, CDR2 YNFKEQ. This CDR3 is built from 13 residues. Unmatched junction bases numbered 3, after V lost 5 bases and J lost 3 bases. The CDR3 sequence: CASSAQGYTEAFF. As DNA, the CDR3 is TGTGCCAGCAGCGCACAGGGGTACACTGAAGCTTTCTTT.

The CDR3 loop reads CATSFTGHYEQYF. The CDR3 bases are TGTGCCACCAGCTTTACCGGGCACTACGAGCAGTACTTC. V is TRBV15 and J is TRBJ2-7; D remains ambiguous. Trimming cost V 5 bases and J 3 bases, with 11 bases left between them. The length of the CDR3 is 13 residues. Germline loops: CDR1 LNHNV, CDR2 YYDKDF (reference sequence).

This chain links TRBV9 with TRBJ1-2; D is possibly TRBD1 (5 bases). The CDR3 consists of 16 residues. Deletions cut 0 bases from V and 8 bases from J, with 20 bases between. Germline V gene lookup returns CDR1 SGDLS and CDR2 YYNGEE. The CDR3 bases are TGTGCCAGCAGCGTAGGGAACTTGGGGCGAGATGTCGGCTACACCTTC. Translated, it gives CASSVGNLGRDVGYTF.

V and J are TRBV5-6 and TRBJ2-7, with D possibly TRBD2 on 5 matching bases. Germline CDR1 reads SGHDT; CDR2 reads YYEEEE. This CDR3 is 15 amino acids long. V was cut by 0 bases and J by 1 base, with 11 bases left in between. The CDR3 nucleotides read TGTGCCAGCAGCTTGGGTCTAGCTCTTTCCTACGAGCAGTACTTC. It specifies CASSLGLALSYEQYF.

CDR3 protein: CASSPQTGTGVETQYF. The DNA of the CDR3 is TGTGCCAGCAGTCCTCAAACCGGGACAGGGGTGGAGACCCAGTACTTC. The gene calls are TRBV25-1 and TRBJ2-5, with 10 bases identical to TRBD1. The CDR3 has 16 residues. Per germline, CDR1 MGHDK and CDR2 SYGVNS. V trimming: 5 bases; J trimming: 5 bases; junction bases outside the gene matches: 11. Using reference TRBV25-1 and TRBJ2-5 for the parts outside the CDR3, the full variable domain is EADIYQTPRYLVIGTGKKITLECSQTMGHDKMYWYQQDPGMELHLIHYSYGVNSTEKGDLSSESTVSRIRTEHFPLTLESARPSHTSQYLCASSPQTGTGVETQYFGPGTRLLVL.

V is TRBV19 and J is TRBJ1-2; no firm D call. The CDR3 has 13 amino acids. Germline CDR1 and CDR2: LNHDA and SQIVND (reference sequence). V was shortened by 2 bases and J by 1 base, with 5 bases between the two germline ends. The CDR3 nucleotides are TGTGCCAGTAGTATATCTGTTAACTATGGCTACACCTTC. Encoded protein: CASSISVNYGYTF.

The rearrangement joins TRBV6-9 to TRBJ2-2; 7 bases align to TRBD1. The junction had 12 bases not matched to a gene; V was cut back by 5 bases and J by 3 bases. Germline CDR1 is MNHGY and CDR2 is SVAAGI. The CDR3 consists of 17 residues. The CDR3 sequence: CASSDRDPRTYTGELFF. CDR3 DNA: TGTGCCAGCAGTGACAGGGACCCAAGAACGTACACCGGGGAGCTGTTTTTT.

The chain combines TRBV7-9 with TRBJ1-4; no firm D call. The CDR3 runs to 14 residues. CDR1 and CDR2 from the germline V gene are SEHNR and FQNEAQ (reference sequence). Trimming cost V 8 bases and J 0 bases, with 10 bases left between them. The CDR3 spells CASAAEATNEKLFF. CDR3 DNA sequence: TGTGCCAGCGCGGCGGAAGCAACTAATGAAAAACTGTTTTTT.

The rearrangement uses TRBV10-3 and TRBJ2-7, with unresolved D. This CDR3 has 13 amino acids. The V end was cut by 2 bases, the J end by 5 bases, with 10 bases between. Germline CDR1 and CDR2: ENHRY and SYGVKD. CDR3 in amino acids: CAISEPNLNEQYF. CDR3 in DNA: TGTGCCATCAGTGAGCCAAACCTTAACGAGCAGTACTTC.

The rearrangement joins TRBV5-3 to TRBJ2-5; 14 bases line up with TRBD2. TRBV5-3 qualifies as an ORF whose function is uncertain. V shed 0 bases, J shed 3 bases, and the junction held 7 bases outside the gene matches. This CDR3 comprises 18 residues. This CDR3 reads CARSLGTSGRRWEETQYF. The CDR3 region has the DNA TGTGCCAGAAGCTTGGGGACTAGCGGGAGGCGGTGGGAAGAGACCCAGTACTTC.

The CDR3: CASSQGYVGRTPVTYEQYF. As DNA, the CDR3 is TGTGCCAGCAGCCAAGGATATGTGGGAAGGACTCCCGTTACCTACGAGCAGTACTTC. The chain links TRBV14 to TRBJ2-7, with D perhaps TRBD2 (5 bases). In germline, CDR1 is SGHDN, CDR2 FVKESK. Trimming left V 1 base short and J 2 bases short, with 24 bases between. CDR3 length: 19 amino acids.

This sequence joins TRBV7-9 and TRBJ2-5; unclear D gene. Trimming removed 1 base from V and 4 bases from J, with 7 bases in between. CDR3 size: 13 residues. CDR1 and CDR2 (germline): SEHNR, FQNEAQ (reference sequence). CDR3 in DNA: TGTGCCAGCAGCTTAGTATGGACAGAGACCCAGTACTTC. Protein: CASSLVWTETQYF.

Only one count was recorded for this clone. The chain joins TRBV2 to TRBJ2-7; 7 bases agree with TRBD1. This CDR3 contains 12 residues. Looked up from germline, CDR1 is SNHLY and CDR2 is FYNNEI. V lost 8 bases and J lost 7; bases outside the gene matches: 8. CDR3 in amino acids: CASLDRVREQYF. The DNA of the CDR3 is TGTGCCAGCCTTGACAGGGTACGGGAGCAGTACTTC.

The rearrangement uses TRBV5-1 and TRBJ1-2; D not certain. There are 15 residues in the CDR3. The V gene's germline CDR1 is SGHRS and CDR2 YFSETQ. Trimming cost V 8 bases and J 5 bases, with 22 bases left between them. Here the CDR3 DNA reads TGCGCCAGTCATCCGACCGTGAGCCTGGAGTATGGCTACACCTTC. It encodes CASHPTVSLEYGYTF. The full variable domain, in which reference TRBV5-1 and TRBJ1-2 provide the parts outside the CDR3, is KAGVTQTPRYLIKTRGQQVTLSCSPISGHRSVSWYQQTPGQGLQFLFEYFSETQRNKGNFPGRFSGRQFSNSRSEMNVSTLELGDSALYLCASHPTVSLEYGYTFGSGTRLTVV.

On this clone: An end of the junction does not agree with germline; a read error may underlie this. This chain uses TRBV7-7 with TRBJ2-3; D unresolved. CDR3 length: 16 residues. CDR1 and CDR2 (germline): SSHAT, FNYEAQ (reference sequence). For the CDR3, the DNA is TGTGCTAGCAGCTCGACACTCGTTTCTAGCACAGATACGCAGTATTTT. Translating it yields CASSSTLVSSTDTQYF.

The chain employs TRBV27 and TRBJ1-4; D is perhaps TRBD1 (5 bases). V was pared by 6 bases and J by 4 bases, with 9 bases between. The CDR3 loop spans 13 amino acids. Germline values: CDR1 MNHEY, CDR2 SMNVEV (reference sequence). CDR3 in amino acids: CASRGRNNEKLFF. In DNA, the CDR3 is TGTGCCAGCAGGGGGCGTAATAATGAAAAACTGTTTTTT. The full variable domain, with the rest looked up from reference TRBV27 and TRBJ1-4, is EAQVTQNPRYLITVTGKKLTVTCSQNMNHEYMSWYRQDPGLGLRQIYYSMNVEVTDKGDVPEGYKVSRKEKRNFPLILESPSPNQTSLYFCASRGRNNEKLFFGSGTQLSVL.

This clone came up a few times. V gene TRBV2 combines with J gene TRBJ2-2; D is uncertain. The CDR3 covers 13 residues. V lost 7 bases, J lost 4 bases, and 10 bases lay in between. Germline-derived CDR1 and CDR2 are SNHLY and FYNNEI. The CDR3 reads CASKLELTGELFF. The CDR3 DNA reads TGTGCCAGCAAGTTGGAGCTCACCGGGGAGCTGTTTTTT.

This rearrangement joins TRBV19 to TRBJ1-2; D gene unclear. Between the trimmed V and J ends, which lost 4 bases and 7 bases, there was a span of 13 bases. Germline assignment: CDR1 LNHDA and CDR2 SQIVND (reference sequence). The CDR3 length is 13 residues. The DNA of the CDR3 is TGTGCCAGTAGTAAAGACTGGCGTTTTGGCTACACCTTC. This sequence encodes CASSKDWRFGYTF.

On this clone: The same CDR3 can be traced to other DNA sequences in this sample. The chain couples TRBV14 to TRBJ2-5; TRBD1 is a possible D gene (5 bases). Trimming stripped 3 bases from V and 4 bases from J, with 15 bases between. Germline V gene sequence: CDR1 SGHDN, CDR2 FVKESK. There are 15 residues in the CDR3. CDR3 amino acids: CASSQGAGIRETQYF. The CDR3 nucleotides read TGTGCCAGCAGCCAGGGTGCAGGGATTCGAGAGACCCAGTACTTC.

This clone was counted only a few times. The V call is TRBV4-3, the J call TRBJ2-5; the match to TRBD2 covers 10 bases. Trimming took 3 bases from V and 5 from J; bases not matched to a gene: 3. Per the germline V gene, CDR1 is LGHNA and CDR2 is YSLEER. The CDR3 consists of 14 residues. The CDR3 region is CASSHQTSGETQYF. CDR3 bases: TGCGCCAGCAGCCACCAGACTAGCGGGGAGACCCAGTACTTC.

This sequence joins TRBV5-1 and TRBJ2-5, with 7 positions matching TRBD1. Germline V CDR1 and CDR2: SGHRS, YFSETQ. The CDR3 length is 14 residues. The V and J ends lost 10 bases and 2 bases, in that order; junction bases with no gene match: 11. The CDR3 here is CACGFRQGQETQYF. In nucleotides, the CDR3 is TGCGCCTGTGGTTTCAGACAGGGACAAGAGACCCAGTACTTC.

This chain joins TRBV6-5 and TRBJ2-7; 10 nucleotides match TRBD2. The ends lost 0 bases at V and 4 bases at J; junction bases unmatched: 6. This CDR3 is 16 amino acids long. CDR1 is MNHEY and CDR2 is SVGAGI in the germline V gene. CDR3 region: CASSYSRLAGLYEQYF. The CDR3 DNA reads as TGTGCCAGCAGTTACTCGCGACTAGCGGGTTTATACGAGCAGTACTTC.

As regards this clone: The junction departs from the called germline gene at one end, perhaps through a read error. This chain links TRBV7-2 with TRBJ1-1; weak D call: TRBD1 (5 bases). The CDR3 is 13 amino acids. The V gene's germline CDR1 is SGHTA and CDR2 FQGNSA. The CDR3 is CASSPTGPTGAFF. Written as DNA, the CDR3 is TGTGCCAGCAGCCCGACGGGACCGACTGGAGCTTTCTTT.

The chain carries TRBV6-5 and TRBJ2-3; D remains ambiguous. This CDR3 has 11 amino acids. CDR1 and CDR2 (germline): MNHEY, SVGAGI. The CDR3 nucleotides are TGTGCAAACCTGGTAGCATATACGCAGTATTTT. Translation gives CANLVAYTQYF.

The sample holds one count of this clone. The genes are TRBV4-1 and TRBJ2-1; D remains ambiguous. The CDR3 is 15 amino acids. Deletions cut 0 bases from V and 1 base from J, with 7 bases between. Germline-derived CDR1 and CDR2 are MGHRA and YSYEKL. The CDR3 bases are TGCGCCAGCAGCCAAGACAAGCCATCCTACAATGAGCAGTTCTTC. Protein sequence: CASSQDKPSYNEQFF.

The rearrangement uses TRBV5-8 and TRBJ2-3, with TRBD2 identical over 7 bases. V shed 4 bases, J shed 4 bases, and the junction held 12 bases outside the gene matches. The germline V gene encodes CDR1 SGHTS and CDR2 YDEGEE. This CDR3 is 16 amino acids long. CDR3 sequence (DNA): TGTGCCAGCAGCCCCTGGGGGGGAGGGCCCTCAGATACGCAGTATTTT. Its protein is CASSPWGGGPSDTQYF.